Sample share makes the clone carrying this T cell receptor beta chain large. This sample is part of a study of circulating CD8 cells and anti-PD-1 response in melanoma. The QIAseq Immune Repertoire TCR panel built the libraries from 15 ng of total RNA. TCRdb re-called the reads through MiXCR, storing one row per CDR3 protein. Of about 1,800 distinct CDR3 sequences in the sample, less than 9% were seen once. Four subsets defined by PD-1 and/or TIGIT were sorted from live CD3+CD8+TCRalphabeta+ cells. CDR3 length: 16 residues. Germline V lookup: CDR1 SGDLS, CDR2 YYNGEE. The V gene end was trimmed by 1 base and the J gene end by 3 bases; junction bases not matched to a gene: 7.

Source: CD8+ T cells from PBMCs, taken at baseline or after one month of anti-PD-1 therapy (not recorded which). The source of this sequence is a human donor with melanoma. The chain couples TRBV9 to TRBJ2-7; TRBD2 agrees at 10 bases. The CDR3 nucleotides are TGTGCCAGCAGCGTATTTAGCGGGGGGCTAAACTACGAGCAGTACTTC. Protein sequence: CASSVFSGGLNYEQYF. The variable domain in full, with the rest retrieved from reference TRBV9 and TRBJ2-7, is DSGVTQTPKHLITATGQRVTLRCSPRSGDLSVYWYQQSLDQGLQFLIQYYNGEERAKGNILERFSAQQFPDLHSELNLSSLELGDSALYFCASSVFSGGLNYEQYFGPGTRLTVT.